The next 8 T cell receptor beta chains were all read from a single sample in a study of T cell clonality in common variable immunodeficiency. The method was immunoSEQ multiplex PCR; TCRdb's version includes in-frame clones alone and lacks a portion of them. Recorded here are roughly 42,000 clones, none singletons. Source material: peripheral blood mononuclear cells. The source is a person between 18 and 70 years old in good health.

This clone showed up many times. The read ends 3 residues early relative to the CDR3; the germline J gene fills the gap. The chain links TRBV11-2 to TRBJ1-1; 9 bases align to TRBD1. CDR1 and CDR2 (germline): SGHAT, FQNNGV. This CDR3 contains 15 residues. Trimming removed 7 bases from V and 3 bases from J; junction bases left unmatched: 9. The CDR3 bases that were read are TGTGCCAGCACCAAAACCCGGGACAGGGACACTGAA. Amino acid sequence: CASTKTRDRDTE. The CDR3 in full is CASTKTRDRDTEAFF.

This clone was detected ten times or more. The read halts 3 residues ahead of the CDR3 end, with the missing end drawn from the germline J gene. This rearrangement joins TRBV30 to TRBJ2-3, with TRBD1 matching over 7 bases. The V gene's germline CDR1 is GTSNPN and CDR2 SVGIG (reference sequence). Trimming took 3 bases from V and 3 from J; bases not matched to a gene: 3. This CDR3 has 13 residues. CDR3 sequence: CAWRDRATDTQYF. The covered CDR3 bases are TGTGCCTGGAGAGACAGGGCAACAGATACG.

The CDR3 region is CASSFNSNQPQHF. The sequenced CDR3 bases are TGCGCCAGCAGTTTTAATAGCAATCAGCCC. The chain has TRBV10-2 and TRBJ1-5; D is unresolved. The sequence runs out 3 residues before the end of the CDR3; the remainder is reconstructed from the germline J gene. The germline gives CDR1 WSHSY, CDR2 SAAADI. The CDR3 runs 13 residues. The V and J ends lost 5 bases and 0 bases respectively, with 5 bases between them.

Many counts were recorded for this clone. From the germline J gene comes the end of the CDR3, since the read stops 3 residues before it. V usage is TRBV4-1 and J usage is TRBJ2-2; 9 bases match TRBD1. J gave up 4 bases and V 1 base, and 4 bases lay outside the gene matches. CDR3 length equals 16 residues. From germline, CDR1 is MGHRA and CDR2 YSYEKL. CDR3: CASSQGTGGVTGELFF. Partial CDR3 DNA: TGCGCCAGCAGCCAAGGTACAGGGGGCGTCACCGGGGAG.

This clone was seen at least ten times. The read halts 3 residues ahead of the CDR3 end, with the missing end drawn from the germline J gene. This chain connects TRBV6-1 to TRBJ1-2, with unresolved D. CDR1 MNHNS and CDR2 SASEGT come from the germline V gene. Trimming cost V 2 bases and J 6 bases, with 10 bases left between them. The CDR3 loop spans 13 amino acids. CDR3 DNA (partial): TGTGCCAGCAGTGAACGGTTGCTTAATGGC. Translating gives CASSERLLNG. The whole CDR3 protein reads CASSERLLNGYTF.

Comments on this clone: The missing CDR3 end, 3 residues past where the read stops, is filled in from the germline J gene. The chain joins TRBV7-6 to TRBJ2-1; D may be TRBD2 (6 bases). The CDR3 runs to 16 residues. Germline values: CDR1 SGHVS, CDR2 FNYEAQ. Trimming took off 5 bases at V and 0 bases at J, with 14 bases between the two ends. The sequenced part of the CDR3 DNA is TGTGCCAGCAGCCCGAATAGCGGTAGCTCCTACAATGAG. It encodes CASSPNSGSSYNE. The full CDR3 protein is CASSPNSGSSYNEQFF.

This clone was counted ten times or more. The read ends 3 residues early relative to the CDR3; the germline J gene fills the gap. The chain joins TRBV7-2 to TRBJ1-1, with D perhaps matching TRBD1 (5 bases). V lost 1 base and J lost 1, with 7 bases in between. The CDR3 runs 14 residues. The V gene's germline CDR1 is SGHTA and CDR2 FQGNSA. The CDR3 bases that were read are TGTGCCAGCAGCTTAGGGGGGGGGAACACTGAA. Its translation is CASSLGGGNTE. The full CDR3 is CASSLGGGNTEAFF.

In its sample, this clone was seen a few times. The CDR3 is cut off 3 residues early in the read; its end comes from the germline J gene. V is TRBV10-2 and J is TRBJ2-5; D remains ambiguous. The CDR3 has 15 amino acids. Trimming cost V 3 bases and J 7 bases, with 18 bases left between them. Looked up from germline, CDR1 is WSHSY and CDR2 is SAAADI. CDR3 bases read: TGCGCCAGCAGTGAAATAATCCAAGCCCCGGGGACC. Protein: CASSEIIQAPGT. The CDR3 as a whole reads CASSEIIQAPGTQYF.